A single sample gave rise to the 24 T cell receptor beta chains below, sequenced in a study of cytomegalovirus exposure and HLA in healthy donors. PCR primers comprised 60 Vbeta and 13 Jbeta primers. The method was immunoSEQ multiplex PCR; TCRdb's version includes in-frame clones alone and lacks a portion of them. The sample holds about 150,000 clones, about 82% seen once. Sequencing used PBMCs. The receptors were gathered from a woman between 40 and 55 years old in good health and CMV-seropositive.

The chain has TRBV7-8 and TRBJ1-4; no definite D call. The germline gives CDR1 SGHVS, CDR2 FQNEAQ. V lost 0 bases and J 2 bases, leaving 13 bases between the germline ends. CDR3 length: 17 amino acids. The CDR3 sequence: CASSLASRAPTNEKLFF. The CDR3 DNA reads TGTGCCAGCAGCTTAGCATCGAGGGCTCCGACTAATGAAAAACTGTTTTTT.

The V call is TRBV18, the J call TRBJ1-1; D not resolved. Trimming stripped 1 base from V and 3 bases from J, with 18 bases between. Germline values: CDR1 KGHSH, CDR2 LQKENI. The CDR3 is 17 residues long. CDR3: CASSPRVGEVDDTEAFF. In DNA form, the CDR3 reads TGTGCCAGCTCACCACGGGTCGGAGAGGTGGATGACACTGAAGCTTTCTTT.

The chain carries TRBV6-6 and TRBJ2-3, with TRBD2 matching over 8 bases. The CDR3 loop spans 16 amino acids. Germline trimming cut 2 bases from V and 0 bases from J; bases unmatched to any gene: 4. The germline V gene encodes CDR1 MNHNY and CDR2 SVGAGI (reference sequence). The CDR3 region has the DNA TGTGCCAGCAGTTACCCACTAGCGGTTAGCACAGATACGCAGTATTTT. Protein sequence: CASSYPLAVSTDTQYF.

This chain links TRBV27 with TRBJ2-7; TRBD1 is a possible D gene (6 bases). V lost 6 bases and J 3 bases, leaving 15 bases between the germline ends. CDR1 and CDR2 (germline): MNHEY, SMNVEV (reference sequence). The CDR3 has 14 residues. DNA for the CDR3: TGTGCCAGCAGCGACAGGTTCCCTTTCTACGAGCAGTACTTC. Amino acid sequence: CASSDRFPFYEQYF.

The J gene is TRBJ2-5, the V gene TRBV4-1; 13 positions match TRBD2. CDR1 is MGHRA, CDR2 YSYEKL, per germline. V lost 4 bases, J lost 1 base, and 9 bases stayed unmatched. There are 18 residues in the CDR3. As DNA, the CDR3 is TGCGCCAGCAGCCTTTTACCGGGACTAGCGGGGATCCAAGAGACCCAGTACTTC. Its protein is CASSLLPGLAGIQETQYF.

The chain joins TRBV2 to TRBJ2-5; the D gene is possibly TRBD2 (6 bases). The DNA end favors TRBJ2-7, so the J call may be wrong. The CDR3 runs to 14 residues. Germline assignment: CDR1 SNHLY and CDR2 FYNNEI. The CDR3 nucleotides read TGTGCCAGCAGAGGGAGCGGGCCCTCCCCCGAGCAGTACTTC. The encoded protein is CASRGSGPSPEQYF.

The CDR3 sequence is CASSQGGGWNEQFF. The CDR3 DNA sequence: TGCGCCAGCAGCCAAGGGGGGGGTTGGAATGAGCAGTTCTTC. The genes are TRBV4-1 and TRBJ2-1; TRBD2 agrees at 7 bases. Per germline, CDR1 MGHRA and CDR2 YSYEKL. This CDR3 spans 14 amino acids. With 1 base clipped from V and 7 bases from J, the junction kept 4 bases outside the gene matches.

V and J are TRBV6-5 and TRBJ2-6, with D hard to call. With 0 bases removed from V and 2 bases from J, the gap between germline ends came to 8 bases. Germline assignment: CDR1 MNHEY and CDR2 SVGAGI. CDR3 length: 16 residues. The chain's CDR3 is CASSYSSQTGANVLTF. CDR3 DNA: TGTGCCAGCAGTTACTCTTCGCAGACTGGGGCCAACGTCCTGACTTTC.

This CDR3 is CASSARGPSFGGGDQPQHF. The CDR3 bases are TGTGCCAGCTCAGCGAGGGGGCCTTCATTCGGGGGCGGCGATCAGCCCCAGCATTTT. The genes are TRBV18 and TRBJ1-5; TRBD1 matches 7 bases. The V and J ends lost 5 bases and 5 bases, in that order; junction bases with no gene match: 21. Germline V lookup: CDR1 KGHSH, CDR2 LQKENI. The CDR3 sequence is 19 residues long.

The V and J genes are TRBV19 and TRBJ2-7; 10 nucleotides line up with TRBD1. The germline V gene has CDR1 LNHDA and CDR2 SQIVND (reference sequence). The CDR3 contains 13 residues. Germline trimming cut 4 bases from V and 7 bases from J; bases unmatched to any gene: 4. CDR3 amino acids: CASSTDRGREQYF. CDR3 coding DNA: TGTGCCAGTAGTACCGACAGGGGGCGAGAGCAGTACTTC. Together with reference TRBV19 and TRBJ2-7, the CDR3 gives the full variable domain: DGGITQSPKYLFRKEGQNVTLSCEQNLNHDAMYWYRQDPGQGLRLIYYSQIVNDFQKGDIAEGYSVSREKKESFPLTVTSAQKNPTAFYLCASSTDRGREQYFGPGTRLTVT.

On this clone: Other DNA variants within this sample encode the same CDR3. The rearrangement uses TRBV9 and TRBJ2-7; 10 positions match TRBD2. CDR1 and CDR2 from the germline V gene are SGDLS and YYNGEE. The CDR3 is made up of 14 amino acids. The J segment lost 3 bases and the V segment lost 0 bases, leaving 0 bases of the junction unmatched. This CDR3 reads CASSVASGGYEQYF. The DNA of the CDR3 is TGTGCCAGCAGCGTAGCTAGCGGGGGCTACGAGCAGTACTTC.

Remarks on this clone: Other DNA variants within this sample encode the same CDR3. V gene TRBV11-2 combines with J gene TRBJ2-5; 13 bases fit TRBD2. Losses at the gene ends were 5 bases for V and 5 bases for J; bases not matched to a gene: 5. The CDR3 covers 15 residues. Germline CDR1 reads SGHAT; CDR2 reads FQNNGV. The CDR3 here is CASSLGLAGEETQYF. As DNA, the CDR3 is TGTGCCAGCAGCCTCGGACTAGCGGGAGAGGAGACCCAGTACTTC. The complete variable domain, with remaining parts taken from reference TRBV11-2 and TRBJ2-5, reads EAGVAQSPRYKIIEKRQSVAFWCNPISGHATLYWYQQILGQGPKLLIQFQNNGVVDDSQLPKDRFSAERLKGVDSTLKIQPAKLEDSAVYLCASSLGLAGEETQYFGPGTRLLVL.

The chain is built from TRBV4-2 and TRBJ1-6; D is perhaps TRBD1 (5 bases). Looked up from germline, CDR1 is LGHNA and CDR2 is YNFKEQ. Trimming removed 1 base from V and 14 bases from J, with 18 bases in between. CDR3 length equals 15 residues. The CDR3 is CASSQVGLSGGTLHF. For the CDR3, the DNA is TGTGCCAGCAGCCAAGTGGGACTTTCGGGGGGGACCCTCCACTTT.

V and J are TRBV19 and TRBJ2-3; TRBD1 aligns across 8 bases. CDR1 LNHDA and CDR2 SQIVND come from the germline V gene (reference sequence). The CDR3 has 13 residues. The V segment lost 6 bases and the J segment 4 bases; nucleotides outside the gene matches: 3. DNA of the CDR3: TGTGCCAGTAGCAGACAGGGGCCAGATACGCAGTATTTT. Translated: CASSRQGPDTQYF.

The CDR3 sequence: CASRPESTDTQYF. CDR3 DNA sequence: TGTGCCAGCAGACCAGAAAGTACAGATACGCAGTATTTT. The J gene is TRBJ2-3, the V gene TRBV13; D gene unclear. The CDR3 spans 13 residues. Between the trimmed V and J ends, which lost 6 bases and 3 bases, there was a span of 10 bases. CDR1 is PRHDT, CDR2 FYEKMQ, per germline (reference sequence). The whole variable domain, remainder taken from reference TRBV13 and TRBJ2-3, is AAGVIQSPRHLIKEKRETATLKCYPIPRHDTVYWYQQGPGQDPQFLISFYEKMQSDKGSIPDRFSAQQFSDYHSELNMSSLELGDSALYFCASRPESTDTQYFGPGTRLTVL.

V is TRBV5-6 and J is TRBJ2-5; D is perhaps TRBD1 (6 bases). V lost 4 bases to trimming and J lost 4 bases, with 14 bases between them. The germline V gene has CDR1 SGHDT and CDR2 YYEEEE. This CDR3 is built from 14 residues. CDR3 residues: CASSAPGVRETQYF. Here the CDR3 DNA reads TGTGCCAGCAGCGCACCAGGGGTAAGAGAGACCCAGTACTTC.

The CDR3 sequence is CASSLSPGNTEAFF. In nucleotides, the CDR3 is TGTGCCAGCAGCTTGAGCCCCGGGAACACTGAAGCTTTCTTT. The rearrangement joins TRBV7-9 to TRBJ1-1; D is uncertain. V lost 3 bases and J 1 base, leaving 9 bases between the germline ends. CDR1 is SEHNR and CDR2 is FQNEAQ in the germline V gene (reference sequence). CDR3 size: 14 residues.

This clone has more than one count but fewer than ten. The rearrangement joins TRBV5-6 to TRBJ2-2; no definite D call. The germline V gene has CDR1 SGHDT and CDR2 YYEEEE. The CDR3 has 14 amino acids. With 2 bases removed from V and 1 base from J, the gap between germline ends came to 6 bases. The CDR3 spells CASSLFLNTGELFF. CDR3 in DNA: TGTGCCAGCAGCTTATTCCTGAACACCGGGGAGCTGTTTTTT.

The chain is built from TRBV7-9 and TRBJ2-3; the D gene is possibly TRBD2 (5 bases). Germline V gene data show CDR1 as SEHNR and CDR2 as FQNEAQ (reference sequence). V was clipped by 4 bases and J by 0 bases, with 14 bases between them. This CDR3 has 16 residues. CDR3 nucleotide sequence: TGTGCCAGCAGCTCCCCGAGAGCGGACAGCACAGATACGCAGTATTTT. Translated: CASSSPRADSTDTQYF. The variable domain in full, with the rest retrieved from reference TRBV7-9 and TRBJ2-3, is DTGVSQNPRHKITKRGQNVTFRCDPISEHNRLYWYRQTLGQGPEFLTYFQNEAQLEKSRLLSDRFSAERPKGSFSTLEIQRTEQGDSAMYLCASSSPRADSTDTQYFGPGTRLTVL.

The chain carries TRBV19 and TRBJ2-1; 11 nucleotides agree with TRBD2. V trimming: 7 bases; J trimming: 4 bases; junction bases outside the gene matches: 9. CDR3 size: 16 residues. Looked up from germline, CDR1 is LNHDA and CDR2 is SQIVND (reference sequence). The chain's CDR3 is CASTQTLAGGYNEQFF. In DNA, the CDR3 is TGTGCCAGTACCCAAACCCTAGCGGGGGGATACAATGAGCAGTTCTTC.

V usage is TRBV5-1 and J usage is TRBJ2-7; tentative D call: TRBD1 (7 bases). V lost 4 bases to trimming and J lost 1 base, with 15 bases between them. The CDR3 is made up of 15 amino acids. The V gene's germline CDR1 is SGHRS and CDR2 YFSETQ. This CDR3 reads CASSARQGGSYEQYF. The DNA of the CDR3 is TGCGCCAGCAGCGCCAGACAGGGAGGTTCCTACGAGCAGTACTTC.

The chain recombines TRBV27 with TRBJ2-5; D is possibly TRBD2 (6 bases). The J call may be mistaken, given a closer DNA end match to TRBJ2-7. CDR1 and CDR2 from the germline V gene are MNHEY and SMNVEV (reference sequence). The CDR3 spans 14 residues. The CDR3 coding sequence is TGTGCCAGCGGGCGGGATATCCTAGCCTACGAGCAGTACTTC. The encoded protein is CASGRDILAYEQYF.

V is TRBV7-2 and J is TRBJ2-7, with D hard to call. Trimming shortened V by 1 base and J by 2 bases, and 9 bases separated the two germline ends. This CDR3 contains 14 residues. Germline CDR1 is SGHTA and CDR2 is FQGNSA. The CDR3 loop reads CASSLEPTTYEQYF. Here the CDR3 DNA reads TGTGCCAGCAGCTTAGAGCCCACTACCTACGAGCAGTACTTC. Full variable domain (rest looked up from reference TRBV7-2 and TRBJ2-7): GAGVSQSPSNKVTEKGKDVELRCDPISGHTALYWYRQSLGQGLEFLIYFQGNSAPDKSGLPSDRFSAERTGGSVSTLTIQRTQQEDSAVYLCASSLEPTTYEQYFGPGTRLTVT.

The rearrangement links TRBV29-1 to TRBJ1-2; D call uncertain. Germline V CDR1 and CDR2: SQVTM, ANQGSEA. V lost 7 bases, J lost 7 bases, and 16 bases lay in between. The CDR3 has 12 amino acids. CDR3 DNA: TGCAGCGCCCCAGAGACAACTGCTGGCTACACCTTC. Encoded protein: CSAPETTAGYTF. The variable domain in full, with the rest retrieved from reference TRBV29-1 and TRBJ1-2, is SAVISQKPSRDICQRGTSLTIQCQVDSQVTMMFWYRQQPGQSLTLIATANQGSEATYESGFVIDKFPISRPNLTFSTLTVSNMSPEDSSIYLCSAPETTAGYTFGSGTRLTVV.